This T cell receptor beta chain derives from a study of blood T cell repertoires in COVID-19. Trimming took 4 bases from V and 4 from J, leaving 17 bases between them. Germline-derived CDR1 and CDR2 are MGHRA and YSYEKL. This CDR3 spans 15 amino acids. This table comes from immunoSEQ multiplex PCR, and its TCRdb copy is limited to in-frame clones, with some not included. The data hold about 26,000 clones, with around 86% observed a single time. The sample comprised peripheral blood. The receptor comes from a human donor in a cohort sampled during active COVID-19. The donor label of this sample is uncertain. This chain links TRBV4-1 with TRBJ2-7; D may be TRBD1 (6 bases). The CDR3 reads CASSRIQGPQYEQYF. DNA for the CDR3: TGCGCCAGCAGCCGGATACAGGGTCCCCAGTACGAGCAGTACTTC.